Listed here is a single TCR beta chain. Produced via immunoSEQ multiplex PCR; TCRdb's table is partial and in-frame only. The sample carries fewer than 200,000 clones, more than 75% recorded once. The germline gives CDR1 LGHNA, CDR2 YSLEER. This CDR3 comprises 16 residues. Trimming at V came to 2 bases and at J to 14 bases, leaving 15 bases not matched to a gene. This entry comes from a study of cytomegalovirus exposure and HLA in healthy donors. The sequencing sample was made of PBMCs. This clonotype was sampled from a woman younger than 45 in good health and CMV-seronegative. The J gene is TRBJ2-6, the V gene TRBV4-3, with 7 bases matching TRBD1. The CDR3 loop is CASSQQYRGPREILTF. The CDR3 coding sequence is TGCGCCAGCAGCCAACAATACAGGGGCCCTAGGGAGATCCTGACTTTC.